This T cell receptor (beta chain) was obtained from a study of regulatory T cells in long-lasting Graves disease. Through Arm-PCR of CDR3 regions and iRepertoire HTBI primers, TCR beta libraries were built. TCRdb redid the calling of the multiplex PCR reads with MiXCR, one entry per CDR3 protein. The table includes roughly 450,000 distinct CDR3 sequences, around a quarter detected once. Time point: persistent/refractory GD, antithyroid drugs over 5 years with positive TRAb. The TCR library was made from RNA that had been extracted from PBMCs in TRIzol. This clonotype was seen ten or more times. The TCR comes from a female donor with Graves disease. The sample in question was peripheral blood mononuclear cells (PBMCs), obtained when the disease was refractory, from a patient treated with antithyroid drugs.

The DNA of the CDR3 is TGTGCCAGCAGTTTAGGTATCGACCAGTACTTC. As protein: CASSLGIDQYF. V and J are TRBV12-3 or TRBV12-4 and TRBJ2-7; D unresolved. There are 11 residues in the CDR3. V was trimmed by 1 base and J by 10 bases, leaving 8 bases between them.